The T cell receptor (beta chain) under discussion was sequenced for a study of vaccination and CD4 T cells after COVID-19. This clonotype occurred a few times. What it binds is unknown. Cultured CD4+ T-cell DNA underwent Oncomine TCR Beta short-read sequencing. TCRdb re-called the PCR reads through MiXCR, storing one row per CDR3 protein. The sample comprises roughly 12,000 distinct CDR3 sequences, 55% to 65% of which are singletons, and about 7.1% rests with the top ten. Treatment given: roughly 11-day PBMC culture with coronavirus spike peptide pools or control peptides (ViraFEST assay). The receptor's source is a human donor who had recovered from COVID-19. Sample: CD4+ T cells from blood, cultured in vitro, taken before SARS-CoV-2 vaccination.

The CDR3 loop is CSAIRGGPNTEAFF. DNA for the CDR3: TGCAGTGCTATTCGTGGGGGGCCAAACACTGAAGCTTTCTTT. The chain is built from TRBV20-1 and TRBJ1-1; perhaps TRBD1 as D (6 bases). Trimming removed 4 bases at V and 2 bases at J, with 14 bases between. CDR3 length: 14 residues. Per the germline V gene, CDR1 is DFQATT and CDR2 is SNEGSKA (reference sequence).